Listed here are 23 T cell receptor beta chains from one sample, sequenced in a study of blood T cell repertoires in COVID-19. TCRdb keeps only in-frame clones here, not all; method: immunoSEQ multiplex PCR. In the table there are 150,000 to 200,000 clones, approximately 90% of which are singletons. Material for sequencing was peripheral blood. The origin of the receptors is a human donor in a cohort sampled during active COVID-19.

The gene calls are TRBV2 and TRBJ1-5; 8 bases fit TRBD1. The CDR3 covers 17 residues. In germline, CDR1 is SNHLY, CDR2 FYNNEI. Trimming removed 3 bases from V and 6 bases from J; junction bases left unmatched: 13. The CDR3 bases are TGTGCCAGCAGTGACCTGCAAGGGCAGGGGGCAAGTCAGCCCCAGCATTTT. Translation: CASSDLQGQGASQPQHF.

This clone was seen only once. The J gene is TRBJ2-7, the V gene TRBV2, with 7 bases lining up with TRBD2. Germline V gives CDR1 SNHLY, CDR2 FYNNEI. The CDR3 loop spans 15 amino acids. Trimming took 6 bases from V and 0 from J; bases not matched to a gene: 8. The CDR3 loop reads CASSGRGVSSYEQYF. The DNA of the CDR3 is TGTGCCAGCAGCGGTCGGGGGGTGAGCTCCTACGAGCAGTACTTC.

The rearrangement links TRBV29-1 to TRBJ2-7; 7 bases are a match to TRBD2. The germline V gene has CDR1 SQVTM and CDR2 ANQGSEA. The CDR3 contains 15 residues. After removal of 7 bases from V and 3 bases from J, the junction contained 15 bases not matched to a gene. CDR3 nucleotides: TGCAGCGCAAAGAGAGGGGCTAGCGGTTACTACGAGCAGTACTTC. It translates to CSAKRGASGYYEQYF.

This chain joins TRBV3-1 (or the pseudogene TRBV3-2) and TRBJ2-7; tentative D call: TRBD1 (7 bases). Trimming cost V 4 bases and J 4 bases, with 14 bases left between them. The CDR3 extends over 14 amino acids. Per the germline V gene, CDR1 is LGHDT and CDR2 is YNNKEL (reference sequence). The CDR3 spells CASSPNRGGYEQYF. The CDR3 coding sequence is TGTGCCAGCAGCCCCAACAGGGGAGGTTACGAGCAGTACTTC.

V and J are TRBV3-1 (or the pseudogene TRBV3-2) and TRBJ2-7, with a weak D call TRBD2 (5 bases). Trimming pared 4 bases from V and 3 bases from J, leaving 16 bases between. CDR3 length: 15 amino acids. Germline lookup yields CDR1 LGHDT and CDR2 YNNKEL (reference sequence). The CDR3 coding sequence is TGTGCCAGCAGCCGTAGGCGGGCTGACTACTACGAGCAGTACTTC. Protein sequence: CASSRRRADYYEQYF.

This chain's CDR3 is CASSSEGDLQDTQYF. Written as DNA, the CDR3 is TGTGCCAGCAGCTCCGAGGGGGACCTGCAGGATACGCAGTATTTT. This chain connects TRBV9 to TRBJ2-3, with a possible D match to TRBD1 (6 bases). The CDR3 consists of 15 residues. In germline, CDR1 is SGDLS, CDR2 YYNGEE. V was trimmed by 4 bases and J by 6 bases, leaving 18 bases between them.

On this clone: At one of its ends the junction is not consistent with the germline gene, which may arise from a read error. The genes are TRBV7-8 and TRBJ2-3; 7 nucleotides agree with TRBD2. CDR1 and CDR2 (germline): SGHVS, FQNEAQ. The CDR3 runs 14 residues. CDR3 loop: CASSVAGFRDTQYF. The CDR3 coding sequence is TGTGCCAGCAGCGTAGCGGGCTTTAGGGATACGCAGTATTTT.

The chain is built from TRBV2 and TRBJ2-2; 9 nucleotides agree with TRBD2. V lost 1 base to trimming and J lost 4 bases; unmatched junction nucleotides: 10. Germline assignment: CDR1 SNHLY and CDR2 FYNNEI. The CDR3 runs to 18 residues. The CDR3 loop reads CASSEGAGGVVITGELFF. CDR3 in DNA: TGTGCCAGCAGTGAAGGAGCGGGGGGCGTCGTGATCACCGGGGAGCTGTTTTTT.

CDR3 bases: TGCGCCAGCAGCTTCGGGATCCCCAAAGATACGCAGTATTTT. As protein: CASSFGIPKDTQYF. This sequence joins TRBV5-1 and TRBJ2-3; D may be TRBD2 (5 bases). The V end lost 2 bases, the J end lost 5 bases, and 12 bases lay between the germline ends. Per the germline V gene, CDR1 is SGHRS and CDR2 is YFSETQ. The CDR3 is made up of 14 amino acids.

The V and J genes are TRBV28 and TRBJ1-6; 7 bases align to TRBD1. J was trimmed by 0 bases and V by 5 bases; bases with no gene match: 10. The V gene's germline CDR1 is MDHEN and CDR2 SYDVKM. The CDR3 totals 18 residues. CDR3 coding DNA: TGTGCCAGCAGTCCCCGACAGGGTTTAGGCTCCTATAATTCACCCCTCCACTTT. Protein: CASSPRQGLGSYNSPLHF. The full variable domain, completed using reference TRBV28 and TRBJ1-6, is DVKVTQSSRYLVKRTGEKVFLECVQDMDHENMFWYRQDPGLGLRLIYFSYDVKMKEKGDIPEGYSVSREKKERFSLILESASTNQTSMYLCASSPRQGLGSYNSPLHFGNGTRLTVT.

The CDR3 nucleotides read TGTGCCAGCAGTGAATACGGGGATGGCTACACCTTC. It yields the protein CASSEYGDGYTF. The chain uses TRBV25-1 and TRBJ1-2, with no clear D. Germline CDR1 reads MGHDK; CDR2 reads SYGVNS. This CDR3 has 12 residues. Trimming took off 0 bases at V and 6 bases at J, with 5 bases between the two ends.

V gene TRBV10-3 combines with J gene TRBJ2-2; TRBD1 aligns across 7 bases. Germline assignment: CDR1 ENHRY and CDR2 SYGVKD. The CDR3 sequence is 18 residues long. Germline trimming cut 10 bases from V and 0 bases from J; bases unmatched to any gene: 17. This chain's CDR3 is CATTPGQAGLTNTGELFF. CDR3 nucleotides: TGTGCCACCACTCCCGGACAGGCTGGCCTTACGAACACCGGGGAGCTGTTTTTT.

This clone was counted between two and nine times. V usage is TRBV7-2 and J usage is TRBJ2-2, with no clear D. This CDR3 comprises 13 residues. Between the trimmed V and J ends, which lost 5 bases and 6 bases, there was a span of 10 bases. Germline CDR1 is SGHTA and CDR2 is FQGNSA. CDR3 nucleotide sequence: TGTGCCAGCAGCCTAACGGGTTCCGGGGAGCTGTTTTTT. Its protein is CASSLTGSGELFF.

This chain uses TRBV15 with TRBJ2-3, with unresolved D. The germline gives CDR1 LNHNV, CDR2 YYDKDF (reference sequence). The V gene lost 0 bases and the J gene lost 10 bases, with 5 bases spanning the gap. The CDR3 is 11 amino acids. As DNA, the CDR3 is TGTGCCACCAGCAGAGACAGTTCGCAGTATTTT. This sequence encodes CATSRDSSQYF.

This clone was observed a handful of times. The CDR3 loop is CASSPRVGGFGNEQFF. CDR3 nucleotides: TGTGCCAGCTCACCACGCGTTGGGGGGTTCGGGAATGAGCAGTTCTTC. The chain links TRBV18 to TRBJ2-1; the D gene is possibly TRBD2 (6 bases). The CDR3 runs to 16 residues. The germline CDR1 and CDR2 sequences are KGHSH and LQKENI. The germline V and J ends were trimmed by 1 base and 7 bases, with 17 bases remaining between them.

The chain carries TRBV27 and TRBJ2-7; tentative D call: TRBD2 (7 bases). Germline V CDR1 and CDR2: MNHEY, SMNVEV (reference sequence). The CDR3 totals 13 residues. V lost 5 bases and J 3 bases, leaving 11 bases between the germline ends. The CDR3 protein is CASSRGGLYEQYF. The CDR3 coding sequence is TGTGCCAGCAGTCGCGGGGGCCTCTACGAGCAGTACTTC.

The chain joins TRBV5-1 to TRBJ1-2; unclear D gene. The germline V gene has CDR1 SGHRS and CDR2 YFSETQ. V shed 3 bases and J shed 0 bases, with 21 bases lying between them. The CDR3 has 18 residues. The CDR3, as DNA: TGCGCCAGCAGCTCCCACAAGTTCGAGACTGCTACTAACTATGGCTACACCTTC. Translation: CASSSHKFETATNYGYTF.

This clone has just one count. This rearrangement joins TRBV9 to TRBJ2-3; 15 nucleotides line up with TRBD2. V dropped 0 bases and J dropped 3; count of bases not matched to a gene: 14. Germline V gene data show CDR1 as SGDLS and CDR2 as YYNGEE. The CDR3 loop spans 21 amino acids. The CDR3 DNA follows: TGTGCCAGCAGCGTAGCTACGGGACTAGCGGGGGGATCAACACTAACAGATACGCAGTATTTT. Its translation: CASSVATGLAGGSTLTDTQYF.

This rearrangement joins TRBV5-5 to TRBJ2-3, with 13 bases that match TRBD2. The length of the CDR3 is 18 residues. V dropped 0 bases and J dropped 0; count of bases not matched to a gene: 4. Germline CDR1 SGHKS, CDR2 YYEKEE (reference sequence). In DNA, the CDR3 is TGTGCCAGCAGCTTGGTTTGGGGACTAGCGGGAAGCACAGATACGCAGTATTTT. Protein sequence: CASSLVWGLAGSTDTQYF.

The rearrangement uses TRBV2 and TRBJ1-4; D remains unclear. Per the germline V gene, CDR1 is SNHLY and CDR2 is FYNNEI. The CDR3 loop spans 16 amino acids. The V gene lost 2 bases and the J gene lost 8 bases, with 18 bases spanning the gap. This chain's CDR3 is CASSESAGILGEKLFF. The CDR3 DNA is TGTGCCAGCAGTGAATCGGCCGGGATTTTAGGGGAAAAACTGTTTTTT.

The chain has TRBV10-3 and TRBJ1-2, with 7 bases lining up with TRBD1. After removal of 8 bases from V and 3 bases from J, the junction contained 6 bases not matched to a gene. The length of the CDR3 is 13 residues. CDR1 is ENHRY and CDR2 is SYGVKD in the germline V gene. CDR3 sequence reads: CAIAGGPDYGYTF. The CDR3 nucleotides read TGTGCCATCGCAGGGGGTCCTGACTATGGCTACACCTTC.

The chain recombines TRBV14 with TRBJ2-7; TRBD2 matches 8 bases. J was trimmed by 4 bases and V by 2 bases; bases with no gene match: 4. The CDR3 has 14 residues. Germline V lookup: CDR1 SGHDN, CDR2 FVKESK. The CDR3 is CASSQYTSGYEQYF. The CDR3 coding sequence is TGTGCCAGCAGCCAATACACTAGCGGTTACGAGCAGTACTTC.

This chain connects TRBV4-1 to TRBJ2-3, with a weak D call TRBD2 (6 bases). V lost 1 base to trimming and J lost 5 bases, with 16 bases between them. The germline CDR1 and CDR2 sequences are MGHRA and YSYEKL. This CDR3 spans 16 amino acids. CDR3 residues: CASSQVQWEVGDTQYF. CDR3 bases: TGCGCCAGCAGCCAAGTACAATGGGAGGTGGGAGATACGCAGTATTTT.